This is a list of T cell receptor beta chains from one sample in a study of cytotoxic CD8 clonotypes in ibrutinib-treated CLL. The data were produced by immunoSEQ multiplex PCR, yet TCRdb's version contains in-frame clones alone and is incomplete. This table holds 150,000 to 200,000 clones, about 88% found once. The sample in question was PBMCs, obtained at disease progression, from a patient treated with ibrutinib. The receptor source for this set is a human donor with chronic lymphocytic leukemia. Each CDR3 is given with its conserved first and last residue. The order of the fields is V gene, CDR3 length, D gene, clone size, J gene, CDR3 protein, CDR3 DNA. A D gene is named only where the DNA matches it firmly. Clone size is shown for a subset of rows, as once, few, many or a class of expanded clone.

>TRBV9|15|NA|NA|TRBJ2-5
CASSTDSGPYVTQYF
TGTGCCAGCAGCACGGATAGCGGCCCCTACGTGACCCAGTACTTC
>TRBV19|15|TRBD2|NA|TRBJ2-4
CASRKAGGSKNIQYF
TGTGCCAGTAGAAAAGCGGGAGGCTCCAAAAACATTCAGTACTTC
>TRBV18|12|NA|NA|TRBJ2-5
CASSPLSETQYF
TGTGCCAGCTCACCACTATCCGAGACCCAGTACTTC
>TRBV5-1|13|NA|NA|TRBJ1-1
CASSLDGGIEAFF
TGCGCCAGCAGCTTGGATGGGGGGATTGAAGCTTTCTTT
>TRBV27|15|NA|once|TRBJ1-2
CASSTRPDSYYGYTF
TGTGCCAGCAGTACGAGGCCGGACAGTTACTATGGCTACACCTTC
>TRBV7-6|17|TRBD2|NA|TRBJ2-7
CASSLDPGLAGAYEQYF
TGTGCCAGCAGCTTGGACCCGGGACTAGCGGGGGCCTACGAGCAGTACTTC
>TRBV11-1|14|NA|NA|TRBJ2-7
CASSFRDTTYEQYF
TGTGCCAGCAGCTTCCGGGACACTACCTACGAGCAGTACTTC
>TRBV7-3|13|TRBD1|NA|TRBJ1-2
CASSEDRRMGYTF
TGTGCCAGCAGCGAGGACAGGAGGATGGGCTACACCTTC
>TRBV25-1|16|NA|NA|TRBJ2-4
CASSEWGGKGKNIQYF
TGTGCCAGCAGTGAATGGGGCGGGAAGGGCAAAAACATTCAGTACTTC
>TRBV7-2|17|NA|NA|TRBJ1-2
CASSLDYRTGAGIGYTF
TGTGCCAGCAGCTTAGATTACAGGACGGGAGCTGGCATTGGCTACACCTTC
>TRBV19|14|NA|NA|TRBJ1-1
CASSIWAGNTEAFF
TGTGCCAGTAGTATTTGGGCAGGGAACACTGAAGCTTTCTTT
>TRBV9|15|NA|NA|TRBJ2-1
CASSVEAERDNEQFF
TGTGCCAGCAGCGTAGAGGCCGAACGGGACAATGAGCAGTTCTTC
>TRBV29-1|14|NA|NA|TRBJ2-6
CSVSISSGANVLTF
TGCAGCGTGTCCATCAGCTCTGGGGCCAACGTCCTGACTTTC
>TRBV7-9|16|TRBD1|NA|TRBJ1-4
CASSSRRGQGNEKLFF
TGTGCCAGCAGCTCCCGCAGGGGACAGGGTAATGAAAAACTGTTTTTT
>TRBV6-1|14|TRBD1|NA|TRBJ2-7
CASSSRTGAFEQYF
TGTGCCAGCAGTTCCCGGACAGGGGCTTTCGAGCAGTACTTC
>TRBV27|16|NA|NA|TRBJ2-4
CANAKKGELAKNIQYF
TGTGCCAATGCGAAAAAGGGGGAACTAGCCAAAAACATTCAGTACTTC
>TRBV28|14|NA|few|TRBJ1-1
CASRSTGVNTEAFF
TGTGCCAGCAGGTCCACAGGAGTGAACACTGAAGCTTTCTTT
>TRBV5-4|11|NA|NA|TRBJ1-1
CASSLNTEAFF
TGTGCCAGCAGCTTAAACACTGAAGCTTTCTTT
>TRBV7-2|18|NA|few|TRBJ1-3
CASSFGIGRALSGNTIYF
TGTGCCAGCAGCTTCGGCATAGGCAGGGCCCTCTCTGGAAACACCATATATTTT
>TRBV4-3|17|TRBD2|NA|TRBJ2-2
CASSRSASGRANGELFF
TGCGCCAGCAGCCGATCTGCCAGCGGGAGGGCCAACGGGGAGCTGTTTTTT
>TRBV4-1|14|NA|NA|TRBJ1-4
CASRGGTRDEKLFF
TGCGCCAGCAGGGGCGGGACACGGGATGAAAAACTGTTTTTT
>TRBV7-2|17|NA|NA|TRBJ2-2
CASRSHRVISDTGELFF
TGTGCCAGCAGATCACACAGGGTAATCTCCGACACCGGGGAGCTGTTTTTT
>TRBV15|16|NA|NA|TRBJ1-3
CATSRDLYPSGNTIYF
TGTGCCACCAGCAGAGATCTATATCCATCCGGAAACACCATATATTTT
>TRBV6-1|16|TRBD2|NA|TRBJ2-1
CASSEGGLAGWNEQFF
TGTGCCAGCAGTGAAGGGGGGCTAGCGGGCTGGAATGAGCAGTTCTTC
>TRBV7-9|14|NA|NA|TRBJ1-1
CASSLLWGNTEAFF
TGTGCCAGCAGTCTGCTTTGGGGGAACACTGAAGCTTTCTTT
>TRBV2|15|TRBD1|NA|TRBJ2-7
CASSDWDRGFYEQYF
TGTGCCAGCAGTGATTGGGACAGGGGTTTTTACGAGCAGTACTTC
>TRBV27|15|NA|NA|TRBJ1-5
CASRSDLISNQPQHF
TGTGCCAGCAGGTCGGACTTAATTAGCAATCAGCCCCAGCATTTT
>TRBV6-5|15|NA|NA|TRBJ2-7
CASTHGSRVLYEQYF
TGTGCCAGCACCCACGGGAGCAGGGTGCTCTACGAGCAGTACTTC
>TRBV2|13|NA|few|TRBJ1-2
CASRVDSSYGYTF
TGTGCCAGCAGGGTTGACAGTTCCTATGGCTACACCTTC
>TRBV11-3|13|NA|NA|TRBJ2-2
CASSPAPTGELFF
TGTGCCAGCAGCCCCGCCCCTACCGGGGAGCTGTTTTTT
>TRBV29-1|12|NA|NA|TRBJ2-3
CSVVVTADTQYF
TGCAGCGTTGTCGTGACGGCAGATACGCAGTATTTT
>TRBV7-2|15|NA|NA|TRBJ2-7
CASSLLQVTSYEQYF
TGTGCCAGCAGCTTACTACAAGTAACCTCCTACGAGCAGTACTTC
>TRBV6-1|16|TRBD1|NA|TRBJ1-3
CASSDRDRDTGNTIYF
TGTGCCAGCAGTGACAGGGACAGGGATACTGGAAACACCATATATTTT
>TRBV19|16|NA|NA|TRBJ1-1
CASSTGHRYMNTEAFF
TGTGCCAGTAGTACGGGACATCGGTACATGAACACTGAAGCTTTCTTT
>TRBV27|14|NA|NA|TRBJ2-4
CASSTGLVGNIQYF
TGTGCCAGCAGTACGGGACTGGTGGGAAACATTCAGTACTTC
>TRBV2|18|TRBD1|once|TRBJ1-1
CASSDPGQGDLLNTEAFF
TGTGCCAGCAGTGACCCGGGACAGGGGGATCTCTTGAACACTGAAGCTTTCTTT